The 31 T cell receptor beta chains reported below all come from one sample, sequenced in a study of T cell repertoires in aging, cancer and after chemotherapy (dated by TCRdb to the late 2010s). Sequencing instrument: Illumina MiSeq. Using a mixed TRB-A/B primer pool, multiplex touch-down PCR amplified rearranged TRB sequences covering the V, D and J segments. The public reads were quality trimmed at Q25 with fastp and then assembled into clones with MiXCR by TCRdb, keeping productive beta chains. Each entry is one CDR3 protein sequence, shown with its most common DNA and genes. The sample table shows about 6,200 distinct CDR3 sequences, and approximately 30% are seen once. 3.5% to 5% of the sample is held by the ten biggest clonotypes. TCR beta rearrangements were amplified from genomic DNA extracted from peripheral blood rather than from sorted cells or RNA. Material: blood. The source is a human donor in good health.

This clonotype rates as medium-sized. CDR3 residues: CATSDPHKSHYTF. In DNA, the CDR3 is TGTGCCACCAGTGATCCACATAAATCACATTACACCTTC. The V and J genes are TRBV24-1 and TRBJ1-2; D is unclear. CDR3 size: 13 residues. The germline CDR1 and CDR2 sequences are KGHDR and SFDVKD. Deletions cut 3 bases from V and 11 bases from J, with 15 bases between.

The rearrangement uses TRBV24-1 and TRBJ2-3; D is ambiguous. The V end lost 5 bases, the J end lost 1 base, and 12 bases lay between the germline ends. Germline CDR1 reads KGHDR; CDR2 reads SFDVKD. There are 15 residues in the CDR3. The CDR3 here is CATSGNRLRTDTQYF. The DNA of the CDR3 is TGTGCCACCAGTGGGAATAGGCTTCGCACAGATACGCAGTATTTT.

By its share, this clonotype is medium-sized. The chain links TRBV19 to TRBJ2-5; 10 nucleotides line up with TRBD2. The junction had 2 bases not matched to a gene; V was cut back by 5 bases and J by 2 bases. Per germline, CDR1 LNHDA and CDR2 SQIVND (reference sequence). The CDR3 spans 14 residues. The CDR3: CASSPSGSQETQYF. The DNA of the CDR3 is TGTGCCAGTAGTCCTAGCGGGAGTCAAGAGACCCAGTACTTC.

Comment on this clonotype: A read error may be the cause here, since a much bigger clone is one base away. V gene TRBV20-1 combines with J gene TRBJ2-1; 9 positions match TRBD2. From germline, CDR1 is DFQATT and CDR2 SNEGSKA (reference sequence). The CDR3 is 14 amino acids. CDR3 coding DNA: TGCAGTGCTAAAGGGCGGGAGGGCCAAAATGAGCAGTGCTTC. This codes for CSAKGREGQNEQCF.

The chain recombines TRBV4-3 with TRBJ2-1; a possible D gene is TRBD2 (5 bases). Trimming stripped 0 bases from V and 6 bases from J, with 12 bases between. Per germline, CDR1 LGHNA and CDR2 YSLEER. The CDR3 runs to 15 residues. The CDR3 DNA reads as TGCGCCAGCAGCCAAGATAGGCGGACTTCCAATGAGCAGTTCTTC. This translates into CASSQDRRTSNEQFF.

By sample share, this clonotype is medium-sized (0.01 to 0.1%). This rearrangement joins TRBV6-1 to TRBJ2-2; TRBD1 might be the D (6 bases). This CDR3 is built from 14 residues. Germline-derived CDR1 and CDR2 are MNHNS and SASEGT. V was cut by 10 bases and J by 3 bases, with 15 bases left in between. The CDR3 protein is CATRDTHHTGELFF. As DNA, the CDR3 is TGTGCCACCCGGGACACCCACCACACCGGGGAGCTGTTTTTT.

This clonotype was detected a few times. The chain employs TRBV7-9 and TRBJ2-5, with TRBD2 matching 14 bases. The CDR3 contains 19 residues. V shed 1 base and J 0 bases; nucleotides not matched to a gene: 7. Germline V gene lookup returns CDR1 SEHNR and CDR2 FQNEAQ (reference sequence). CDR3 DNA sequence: TGTGCCAGCAGCTTAGATCTGGGACTAGCGGGAGCTTACCAAGAGACCCAGTACTTC. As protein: CASSLDLGLAGAYQETQYF.

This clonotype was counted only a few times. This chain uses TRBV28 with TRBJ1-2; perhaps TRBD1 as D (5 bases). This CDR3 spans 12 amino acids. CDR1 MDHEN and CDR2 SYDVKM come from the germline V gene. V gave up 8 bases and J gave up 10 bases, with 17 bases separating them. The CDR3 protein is CASQGRPSPYTF. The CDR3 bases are TGTGCCAGCCAGGGAAGACCCTCCCCCTACACCTTC.

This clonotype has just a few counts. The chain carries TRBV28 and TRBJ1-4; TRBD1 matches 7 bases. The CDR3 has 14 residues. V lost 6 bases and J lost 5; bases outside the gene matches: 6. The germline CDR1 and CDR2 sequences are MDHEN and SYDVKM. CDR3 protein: CASRPQGSNEKLFF. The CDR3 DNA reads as TGTGCCAGCAGGCCACAGGGGTCAAATGAAAAACTGTTTTTT.

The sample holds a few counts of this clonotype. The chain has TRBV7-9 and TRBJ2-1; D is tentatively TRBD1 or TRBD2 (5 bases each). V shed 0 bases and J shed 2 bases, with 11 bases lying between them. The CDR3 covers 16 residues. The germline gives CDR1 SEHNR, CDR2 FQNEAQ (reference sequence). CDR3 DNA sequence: TGTGCCAGCAGCTTAGCCGGGACGGAGACCTACAATGAGCAGTTCTTC. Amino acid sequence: CASSLAGTETYNEQFF. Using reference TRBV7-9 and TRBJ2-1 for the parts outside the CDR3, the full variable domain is DTGVSQNPRHKITKRGQNVTFRCDPISEHNRLYWYRQTLGQGPEFLTYFQNEAQLEKSRLLSDRFSAERPKGSFSTLEIQRTEQGDSAMYLCASSLAGTETYNEQFFGPGTRLTVL.

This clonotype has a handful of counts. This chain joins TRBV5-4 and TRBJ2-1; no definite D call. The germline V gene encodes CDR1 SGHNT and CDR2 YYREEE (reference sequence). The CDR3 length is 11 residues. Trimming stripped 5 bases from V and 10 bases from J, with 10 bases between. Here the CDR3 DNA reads TGTGCCAGCAGTGTATTGGACGAGCAGTTCTTC. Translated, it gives CASSVLDEQFF.

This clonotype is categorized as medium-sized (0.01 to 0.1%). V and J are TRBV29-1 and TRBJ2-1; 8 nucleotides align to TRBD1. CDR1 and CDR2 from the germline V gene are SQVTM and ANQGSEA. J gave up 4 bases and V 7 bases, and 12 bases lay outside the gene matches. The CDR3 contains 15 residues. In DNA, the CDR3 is TGCAGCGCACCGACAGGGGTCCCCTCTTACAATGAGCAGTTCTTC. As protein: CSAPTGVPSYNEQFF.

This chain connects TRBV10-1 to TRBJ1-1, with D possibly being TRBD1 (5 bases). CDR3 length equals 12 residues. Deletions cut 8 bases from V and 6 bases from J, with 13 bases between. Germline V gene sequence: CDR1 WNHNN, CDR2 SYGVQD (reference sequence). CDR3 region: CASGGGGSEAFF. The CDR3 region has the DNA TGCGCCAGCGGGGGGGGGGGTTCTGAAGCTTTCTTT.

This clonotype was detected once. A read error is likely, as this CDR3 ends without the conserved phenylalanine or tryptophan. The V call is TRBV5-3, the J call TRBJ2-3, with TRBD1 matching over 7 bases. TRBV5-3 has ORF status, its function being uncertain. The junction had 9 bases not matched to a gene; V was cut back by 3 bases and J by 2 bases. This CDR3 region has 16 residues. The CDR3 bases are TGTGCCAGAAGCTGGAGACAGGGCGCCACCACAGATACGCAGTATTCT. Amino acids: CARSWRQGATTDTQYS.

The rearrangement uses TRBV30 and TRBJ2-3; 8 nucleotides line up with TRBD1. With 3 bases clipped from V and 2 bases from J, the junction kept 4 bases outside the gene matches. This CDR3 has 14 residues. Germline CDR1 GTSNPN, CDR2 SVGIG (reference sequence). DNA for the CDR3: TGTGCCTGGAGGCAGGGGGCCCTCACAGATACGCAGTATTTT. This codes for CAWRQGALTDTQYF.

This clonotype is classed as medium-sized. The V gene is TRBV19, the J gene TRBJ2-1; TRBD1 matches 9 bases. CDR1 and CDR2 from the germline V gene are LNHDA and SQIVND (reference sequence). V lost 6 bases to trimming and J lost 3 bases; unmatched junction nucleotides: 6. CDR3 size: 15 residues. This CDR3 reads CASRGPGQGYNEQFF. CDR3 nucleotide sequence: TGTGCCAGTAGAGGACCGGGACAGGGCTACAATGAGCAGTTCTTC.

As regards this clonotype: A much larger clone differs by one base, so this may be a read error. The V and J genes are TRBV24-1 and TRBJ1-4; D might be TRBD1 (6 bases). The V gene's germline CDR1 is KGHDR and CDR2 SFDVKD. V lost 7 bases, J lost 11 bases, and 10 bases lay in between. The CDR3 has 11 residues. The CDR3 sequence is CATREDSKLFF. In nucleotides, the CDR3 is TGTGCCACCAGAGAGGACAGTAAACTGTTTTTT.

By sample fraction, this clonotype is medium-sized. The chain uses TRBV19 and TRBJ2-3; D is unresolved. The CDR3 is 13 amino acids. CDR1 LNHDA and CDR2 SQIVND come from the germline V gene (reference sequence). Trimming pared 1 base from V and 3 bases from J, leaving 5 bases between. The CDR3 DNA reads TGTGCCAGTAGTATAGTGACGACAGATACGCAGTATTTT. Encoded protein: CASSIVTTDTQYF.

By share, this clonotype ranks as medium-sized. The CDR3 DNA reads TGTGCCAGTAGTATAGATCAGGGACTGGATGAGCAGTTCTTC. It specifies CASSIDQGLDEQFF. The chain is built from TRBV19 and TRBJ2-1, with a tentative D call TRBD2 (6 bases). The V and J ends lost 0 bases and 8 bases respectively, with 11 bases between them. The CDR3 runs 14 residues. Germline CDR1 LNHDA, CDR2 SQIVND (reference sequence).

CDR3 loop: CASTDSGNNEQFF. DNA of the CDR3: TGTGCCAGCACTGATAGCGGGAACAATGAGCAGTTCTTC. The chain links TRBV12-3 or TRBV12-4 to TRBJ2-1, with 8 bases matching TRBD2. Trimming took 7 bases from V and 5 from J; bases not matched to a gene: 4. The CDR3 length is 13 residues.

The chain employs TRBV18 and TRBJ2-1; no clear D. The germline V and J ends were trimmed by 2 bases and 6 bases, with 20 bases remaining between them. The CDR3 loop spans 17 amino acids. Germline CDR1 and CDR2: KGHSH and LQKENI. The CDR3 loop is CASSPVILQSSGNEQFF. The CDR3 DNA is TGTGCCAGCTCACCAGTGATCCTCCAGAGCTCGGGCAATGAGCAGTTCTTC.

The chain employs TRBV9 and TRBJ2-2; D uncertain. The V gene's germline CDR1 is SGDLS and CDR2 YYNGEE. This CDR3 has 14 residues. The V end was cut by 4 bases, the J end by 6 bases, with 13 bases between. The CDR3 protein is CASSPGPHPGELFF. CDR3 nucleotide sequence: TGTGCCAGCAGCCCTGGACCCCATCCCGGGGAGCTGTTTTTT.

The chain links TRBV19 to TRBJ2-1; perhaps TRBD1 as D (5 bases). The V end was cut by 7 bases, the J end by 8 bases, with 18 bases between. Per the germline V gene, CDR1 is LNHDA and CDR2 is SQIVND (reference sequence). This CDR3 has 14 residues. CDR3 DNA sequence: TGTGCCAGTACCCAACAGGTGTTAAGCGATGAGCAGTTCTTC. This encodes CASTQQVLSDEQFF.

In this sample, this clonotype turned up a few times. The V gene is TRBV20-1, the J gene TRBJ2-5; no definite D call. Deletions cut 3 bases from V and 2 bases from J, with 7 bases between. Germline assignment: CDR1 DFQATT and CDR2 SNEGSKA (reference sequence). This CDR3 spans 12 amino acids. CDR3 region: CSASFLQETQYF. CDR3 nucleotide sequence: TGCAGTGCTAGCTTTCTGCAAGAGACCCAGTACTTC.

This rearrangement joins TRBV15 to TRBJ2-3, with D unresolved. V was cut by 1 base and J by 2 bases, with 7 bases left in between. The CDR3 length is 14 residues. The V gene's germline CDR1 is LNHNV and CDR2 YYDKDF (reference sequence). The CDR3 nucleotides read TGTGCCACCAGCAGAGTAGCTTCCACAGATACGCAGTATTTT. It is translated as CATSRVASTDTQYF.

The CDR3 nucleotides read TGTGCCAGCAGTTACTCGGGACTAGCTGACTACGAGCAGTACTTC. Residues: CASSYSGLADYEQYF. The V call is TRBV6-5, the J call TRBJ2-7; 9 bases line up with TRBD2. Looked up from germline, CDR1 is MNHEY and CDR2 is SVGAGI. Trimming at V came to 0 bases and at J to 3 bases, leaving 3 bases not matched to a gene. CDR3 length equals 15 residues.

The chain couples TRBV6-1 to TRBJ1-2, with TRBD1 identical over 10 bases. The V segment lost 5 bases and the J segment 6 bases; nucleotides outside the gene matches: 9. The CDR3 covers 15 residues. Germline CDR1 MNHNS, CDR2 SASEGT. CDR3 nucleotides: TGTGCCAGCAGTTACTTGGCCGGGACAGGGGATGGCTACACCTTC. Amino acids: CASSYLAGTGDGYTF.

The CDR3 sequence: CASCWTLAGGGTQYF. The DNA of the CDR3 is TGTGCCAGCTGCTGGACCCTAGCGGGAGGAGGTACGCAGTATTTT. This chain links TRBV7-6 with TRBJ2-3, with TRBD2 identical over 11 bases. CDR1 SGHVS and CDR2 FNYEAQ come from the germline V gene. J was trimmed by 8 bases and V by 8 bases; bases with no gene match: 12. This CDR3 has 15 amino acids.

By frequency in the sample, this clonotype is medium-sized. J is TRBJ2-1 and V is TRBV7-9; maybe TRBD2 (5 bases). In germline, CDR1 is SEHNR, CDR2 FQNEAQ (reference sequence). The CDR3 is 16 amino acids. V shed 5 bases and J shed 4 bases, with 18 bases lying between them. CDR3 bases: TGTGCCAGCAGCGCCCCACGGAGGCGCGGGTACAATGAGCAGTTCTTC. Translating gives CASSAPRRRGYNEQFF.

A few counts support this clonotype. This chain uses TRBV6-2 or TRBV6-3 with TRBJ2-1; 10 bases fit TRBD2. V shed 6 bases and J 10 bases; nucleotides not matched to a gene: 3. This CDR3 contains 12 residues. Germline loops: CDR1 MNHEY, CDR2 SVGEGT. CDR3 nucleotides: TGTGCCAGCAGCCTGGGACTAGCGGAGCAGTTCTTC. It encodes CASSLGLAEQFF.

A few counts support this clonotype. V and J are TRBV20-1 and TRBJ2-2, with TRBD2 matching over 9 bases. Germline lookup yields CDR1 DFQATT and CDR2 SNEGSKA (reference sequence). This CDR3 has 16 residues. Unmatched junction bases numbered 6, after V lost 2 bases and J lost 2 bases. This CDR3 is CSARPRAGGNTGELFF. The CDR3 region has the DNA TGCAGTGCTAGACCCCGAGCGGGAGGCAACACCGGGGAGCTGTTTTTT.